These 19 T cell receptor beta chains share one sample of origin, sequenced in a study of cytomegalovirus exposure and HLA in healthy donors. Both 60 Vbeta primers and 13 Jbeta primers went into the PCR. Sequenced by immunoSEQ multiplex PCR; TCRdb stores in-frame clones only, minus some. The data contain 50,000 to 65,000 clones, 82% of them singletons. The source material was PBMCs. Receptor source: a woman younger than 35 in good health and CMV-seronegative.

This chain connects TRBV7-8 to TRBJ1-1; D possibly corresponds to TRBD1 (5 bases). Germline CDR1 and CDR2: SGHVS and FQNEAQ. Trimming stripped 7 bases from V and 0 bases from J, with 12 bases between. The CDR3 sequence is 14 residues long. For the CDR3, the DNA is TGTGCCAGCACCCCTTGGGGCTTGAACACTGAAGCTTTCTTT. As protein: CASTPWGLNTEAFF.

The chain employs TRBV7-6 and TRBJ2-5, with D possibly being TRBD1 (5 bases). The end of the DNA is better explained by TRBJ2-7, so the J call may be wrong. Per germline, CDR1 SGHVS and CDR2 FNYEAQ. There are 16 residues in the CDR3. For the CDR3, the DNA is TGTGCCAGCAGCCCCACCCCCGGCAGGGCGACCTACGAGCAGTACTTC. Translated: CASSPTPGRATYEQYF.

V is TRBV27 and J is TRBJ2-7; 12 positions agree with TRBD2. The germline CDR1 and CDR2 sequences are MNHEY and SMNVEV (reference sequence). This CDR3 region has 14 residues. The junction had 9 bases not matched to a gene; V was cut back by 10 bases and J by 5 bases. The CDR3 here is CATRLAGVRNEQYF. CDR3 nucleotides: TGTGCCACCCGACTAGCGGGAGTTAGGAACGAGCAGTACTTC.

The gene calls are TRBV9 and TRBJ2-2, with D possibly TRBD1 on 5 matching bases. Trimming removed 3 bases at V and 1 base at J, with 10 bases between. In germline, CDR1 is SGDLS, CDR2 YYNGEE. This CDR3 has 15 residues. This CDR3 is CASSDRIQNTGELFF. The CDR3 nucleotides are TGTGCCAGCAGCGACAGGATTCAGAACACCGGGGAGCTGTTTTTT.

This clone has a handful of counts. The chain carries TRBV15 and TRBJ2-6; D perhaps matches TRBD1 (6 bases). The CDR3 is made up of 16 amino acids. Trimming removed 5 bases from V and 0 bases from J, with 11 bases in between. Germline V CDR1 and CDR2: LNHNV, YYDKDF (reference sequence). In DNA, the CDR3 is TGTGCCACCAGCGCGTCAGGGGTCTCTGGGGCCAACGTCCTGACTTTC. As protein: CATSASGVSGANVLTF.

The gene calls are TRBV28 and TRBJ2-7; 7 bases map to TRBD2. V gave up 6 bases and J gave up 3 bases; unmatched junction bases: 20. CDR1 MDHEN and CDR2 SYDVKM come from the germline V gene. CDR3 length: 18 residues. In nucleotides, the CDR3 is TGTGCCAGCAGCCAGCCCCGACTAGCTTCTTTGGGCAACTACGAGCAGTACTTC. Encoded protein: CASSQPRLASLGNYEQYF.

This chain uses TRBV6-4 with TRBJ2-1; 7 nucleotides match TRBD1. V lost 7 bases, J lost 8 bases, and 8 bases stayed unmatched. CDR3 size: 13 residues. Germline assignment: CDR1 MRHNA and CDR2 SNTAGT. The DNA of the CDR3 is TGTGCCAGCACCACAGGGGAGAGCTATGAGCAGTTCTTC. Protein sequence: CASTTGESYEQFF.

This clone was seen more than once but under ten times. The junction differs from germline at one of its ends, possibly a read error. The chain joins TRBV27 to TRBJ2-4; tentative D call: TRBD2 (7 bases). CDR3 length equals 14 residues. The germline CDR1 and CDR2 sequences are MNHEY and SMNVEV (reference sequence). Here the CDR3 reads CASSLRGGGNSQYF. The CDR3 DNA reads TGTGCCAGCAGTTTACGGGGAGGGGGGAACAGTCAGTACTTC.

The chain uses TRBV4-1 and TRBJ2-7; tentative D call: TRBD2 (6 bases). V shed 3 bases and J shed 0 bases, with 12 bases lying between them. The CDR3 is 15 amino acids. Germline CDR1 and CDR2: MGHRA and YSYEKL. Here the CDR3 reads CASSQASGPSYEQYF. The DNA of the CDR3 is TGCGCCAGCAGCCAGGCCAGCGGGCCCTCCTACGAGCAGTACTTC.

The chain links TRBV23-1 to TRBJ2-1, with D perhaps TRBD1 (5 bases). TRBV23-1 is treated as an ORF (open reading frame) with a function not yet certain. The CDR3 extends over 15 amino acids. V was trimmed by 0 bases and J by 5 bases, leaving 11 bases between them. The CDR3 is CASSQSSGLDNEQFF. CDR3 in DNA: TGCGCCAGCAGTCAATCATCAGGGCTGGACAATGAGCAGTTCTTC.

The V gene is TRBV6-5, the J gene TRBJ2-3, with TRBD2 matching 10 bases. The trim removed 6 bases at V and 3 bases at J, leaving 6 bases unmatched. This CDR3 has 15 residues. Germline CDR1 and CDR2: MNHEY and SVGAGI. The CDR3 sequence: CASRHLAGVTDTQYF. CDR3 nucleotide sequence: TGTGCCAGCAGGCACCTAGCGGGAGTAACAGATACGCAGTATTTT.

The J gene is TRBJ1-5, the V gene TRBV4-1, with D perhaps matching TRBD1 (6 bases). The V end lost 1 base, the J end lost 2 bases, and 9 bases lay between the germline ends. Germline V gene data show CDR1 as MGHRA and CDR2 as YSYEKL. The CDR3 extends over 15 amino acids. CDR3 protein: CASSQGEGGNQPQHF. DNA of the CDR3: TGCGCCAGCAGCCAAGGGGAGGGGGGCAATCAGCCCCAGCATTTT.

V is TRBV29-1 and J is TRBJ2-3, with 15 nucleotides matching TRBD2. Trimming cost V 3 bases and J 6 bases; bases outside gene matches: 4. Germline V gene data show CDR1 as SQVTM and CDR2 as ANQGSEA. The CDR3 sequence is 15 residues long. Here the CDR3 reads CSVDTGTSGRDTQYF. CDR3 DNA sequence: TGCAGCGTTGACACCGGGACTAGCGGGAGGGATACGCAGTATTTT.

This clone occurred once. The limits of the CDR3 on the DNA are not certain, so only TCRdb's listed CDR3 is given. The chain links TRBV18 to TRBJ1-4; the table's D call of TRBD1 was not tested on the DNA. The CDR3 is 16 amino acids in total, end residues counted. From germline, CDR1 is KGHSH and CDR2 LQKENI. Here the CDR3 reads CASSPSQGGDMKNCFF.

The J gene is TRBJ2-7, the V gene TRBV27, with D possibly TRBD2 on 6 matching bases. The V gene lost 6 bases and the J gene lost 6 bases, with 15 bases spanning the gap. The germline V gene encodes CDR1 MNHEY and CDR2 SMNVEV (reference sequence). This CDR3 is 13 amino acids long. This CDR3 is CASSLGGDREQYF. CDR3 sequence (DNA): TGTGCCAGCAGCCTCGGGGGAGACCGCGAGCAGTACTTC.

In this sample, this clone turned up a few times. This rearrangement joins TRBV11-1 to TRBJ1-2, with D tentatively TRBD1 (5 bases). The CDR3 has 14 amino acids. CDR1 and CDR2 from the germline V gene are SGHAT and FQDESV (reference sequence). V dropped 5 bases and J dropped 8 bases, with 18 bases sitting between them. The CDR3 here is CASSPRIGGDGYTF. CDR3 nucleotide sequence: TGTGCCAGCAGCCCAAGGATTGGGGGGGACGGCTACACCTTC.

In this sample, this clone turned up once. This chain joins TRBV12-5 and TRBJ1-1; D call uncertain. The germline CDR1 and CDR2 sequences are LGHNT and FRNRAP. CDR3 length equals 17 residues. V was pared by 0 bases and J by 0 bases, with 14 bases between. The DNA for the CDR3 is TGTGCTAGTGGTTTGGTACGTGTCAGGTTAATGAACACTGAAGCTTTCTTT. Protein product: CASGLVRVRLMNTEAFF.

The chain links TRBV4-2 to TRBJ2-5; D perhaps matches TRBD2 (7 bases). The CDR3 spans 16 residues. In germline, CDR1 is LGHNA, CDR2 YNFKEQ. Trimming removed 3 bases at V and 4 bases at J, with 18 bases between. The CDR3, as DNA: TGTGCCAGCAGCCACAATCTAGCGGAAGGGGGAGAGACCCAGTACTTC. This sequence encodes CASSHNLAEGGETQYF.

The chain couples TRBV5-6 to TRBJ2-4, with 7 bases matching TRBD1. With 4 bases clipped from V and 12 bases from J, the junction kept 13 bases outside the gene matches. This CDR3 comprises 14 residues. The V gene's germline CDR1 is SGHDT and CDR2 YYEEEE. The CDR3 DNA sequence: TGTGCCAGCAGCGTGAAAAGGGGGCTGGACAGTCAGTACTTC. It specifies CASSVKRGLDSQYF.